This TCR beta chain was obtained from a study of shared clonotypes between healthy human individuals. Regarding the study as a whole: Specimens sampled were limited to blood, with tissue repertoires likely differing.

The V gene's germline CDR1 is MDHEN and CDR2 SYDVKM. Trimming removed 3 bases from V and 9 bases from J, with 12 bases in between. CDR3 length equals 13 residues. Turning to this clone: Its specificity is not known.

TCRdb keeps only in-frame clones here, not all; method: immunoSEQ multiplex PCR. Among a few hundred thousand clones listed, about nine tenths were seen once. Each of the donors was a healthy adult who was HIV-negative and had not had a recent acute infection or vaccination. The V call is TRBV28, the J call TRBJ1-5, with a possible D match to TRBD1 (6 bases). Specimen: memory CD8+ T cells sorted from blood. As to subset: CD45RO+ cells pooled with CCR7-negative TemRA cells. The sequence was collected from a man younger than 35 in good health. The CDR3 DNA reads as TGTGCCAGCAGTTTGGGCAGGGGCACGCCCCAGCATTTT. This gives the protein CASSLGRGTPQHF.